This TCR beta chain is from a study of T cell responses to AZD1222 COVID-19 vaccine. The study's findings and limits: There were mostly white British donors and more females than males, and clonal diversity was possibly underestimated. Targeting of unmutated variant regions was reportedly seen in nearly half of spike-specific TCRs. At baseline, seropositivity was found in only six or seven AZD1222 recipients.

The CDR3 has 13 amino acids. Per the germline V gene, CDR1 is MDHEN and CDR2 is SYDVKM. The germline V and J ends were trimmed by 5 bases and 11 bases, with 18 bases remaining between them. Produced via immunoSEQ multiplex PCR; TCRdb's table is partial and in-frame only. The sample consists of 100,000 to 140,000 clones, about 85% of them appearing once. Turning to this clone: Antigen: not known.

This TCR was sampled from an adult who received the AZD1222 COVID-19 vaccine. The starting material was peripheral blood, obtained 28 days after the second AZD1222 dose. The V and J genes are TRBV28 and TRBJ1-1; D is unresolved. The CDR3 loop is CASSPLTPSRAFF. The DNA of the CDR3 is TGTGCCAGCAGTCCCCTAACTCCCTCGAGGGCTTTCTTT.